The present TCR beta chain was sequenced within a study of blood T cell repertoires in COVID-19. The overall study: Samples came from the United States, Italy and Spain, spanning acute and convalescent COVID-19.

Data came from immunoSEQ multiplex PCR; TCRdb stores just in-frame clones and leaves some out. The table shows hundreds of thousands of clones, with roughly 76% occurring only once. Between the trimmed V and J ends, which lost 5 bases and 15 bases, there was a span of 23 bases. This CDR3 is built from 14 residues. Germline assignment: CDR1 MNHEY and CDR2 SVGEGT. The receptor comes from a woman aged 80 or over with COVID-19, enrolled during active disease. The chain is built from TRBV6-2 or TRBV6-3 and TRBJ2-1; D is possibly TRBD2 (6 bases). Specimen: peripheral blood. CDR3 region: CASSGYGGGGVPFF. The CDR3 DNA sequence: TGTGCCAGCAGTGGATACGGGGGTGGGGGAGTGCCGTTCTTC.